This is a list of T cell receptor beta chains from one sample in a study of cytomegalovirus exposure and HLA in healthy donors. Method: immunoSEQ multiplex PCR; TCRdb's copy keeps in-frame clones and lacks some. The table shows 100,000 or so clones, with about 88% occurring only once. Sequenced sample: PBMCs. The receptors come from a woman under 30 in good health and CMV-seropositive. Both conserved end residues are trimmed from each CDR3.

v_gene	j_gene	CDR3aa
TRBV9	TRBJ2-3	ASSVLAGGLDTQY
TRBV5-1	TRBJ1-1	ASNGGVVNTEAF
TRBV6-6	TRBJ1-1	ASSQTATSF
TRBV9	TRBJ1-1	ASSVESGAEAF
TRBV9	TRBJ1-3	ASSVGGTGNTIY
TRBV12-5	TRBJ2-2	ASGSPDRNTGELF
TRBV12-5	TRBJ2-1	ASGLKLLTTPYNEQF
TRBV11-2	TRBJ2-5	ASRPGGQETQY
TRBV7-2	TRBJ2-7	ASSLGRLEKY
TRBV6-1	TRBJ2-3	ASRDTLDTQY
TRBV6-6	TRBJ2-1	ASNPGQVLFEQF
TRBV14	TRBJ2-3	ASSRGGSTDTQY
TRBV27	TRBJ1-5	ASSLGAAFGPQH
TRBV5-1	TRBJ1-1	ASSSGEMNTEAF
TRBV9	TRBJ1-3	ASSPRHLSTIY
TRBV7-8	TRBJ2-7	ASSLAGQGSYEQY
TRBV20-1	TRBJ1-1	SARPEAEAF
TRBV29-1	TRBJ2-7	SVDSVYEQY
TRBV27	TRBJ2-1	ASSSTLAGRYNEQF
TRBV6-6	TRBJ1-5	ASSPEGRGFQPQH
TRBV27	TRBJ1-1	ASSPNYYTEAF
TRBV6-1	TRBJ2-7	ATQGGGLYEQY
TRBV6-6	TRBJ1-5	ASGENNQPQH
TRBV5-1	TRBJ2-2	ASSLAGRGSFTGELF
TRBV11-3	TRBJ2-3	ASSARTSGSVDTQY
TRBV9	TRBJ2-7	ASNPQGASYEQY
TRBV28	TRBJ2-1	ASSRGGGALNEQF
TRBV2	TRBJ1-2	ASKQETTNYGYT